Listed below are T cell receptor beta chains from one sample, sequenced in a study of cytomegalovirus exposure and HLA in healthy donors. Assay: immunoSEQ multiplex PCR; the TCRdb copy retains only in-frame clones and omits some. The table shows 150,000 or so clones, with approximately 80% occurring only once. Specimen: PBMCs. Receptors originate from a woman between 40 and 55 years old in good health and CMV-seropositive. Each CDR3 is given with its conserved first and last residue. D genes are given only for firm matches. Clone sizes are given selectively: once, few, many, or a class where the clone is expanded.

>TRBV7-6|TRBD1|NA|TRBJ1-2
CASSPVTGDTYGYTF
TGTGCCAGCAGCCCCGTGACAGGGGATACCTATGGCTACACCTTC
>TRBV5-1|NA|NA|TRBJ1-5
CASSLGAAGSNQPQHF
TGCGCCAGCAGCTTGGGGGCGGCGGGGAGCAATCAGCCCCAGCATTTT
>TRBV2|TRBD2|NA|TRBJ2-5
CASSVGGGTQYF
TGTGCCAGCAGTGTTGGGGGGGGGACCCAGTACTTC
>TRBV6-4|NA|NA|TRBJ2-2
CASSAERVETGTGELFF
TGTGCCAGCAGCGCAGAGCGTGTCGAGACAGGTACCGGGGAGCTGTTTTTT
>TRBV7-9|TRBD2|NA|TRBJ2-7
CASSLSASGYSYEQYF
TGTGCCAGCAGCTTATCCGCTAGCGGTTACTCCTACGAGCAGTACTTC
>TRBV29-1|TRBD1|NA|TRBJ2-5
CSAGDRVETQYF
TGCAGCGCCGGTGACAGGGTAGAGACCCAGTACTTC
>TRBV5-1|TRBD2|NA|TRBJ2-1
CASSLALAGHNEQFF
TGCGCCAGCAGCTTGGCACTAGCGGGACACAATGAGCAGTTCTTC
>TRBV7-8|TRBD2|NA|TRBJ2-1
CASSLELAGGWDEQFF
TGTGCCAGCAGCTTAGAACTAGCGGGAGGGTGGGATGAGCAGTTCTTC
>TRBV19|NA|NA|TRBJ2-1
CASSREAGFSYNEQFF
TGTGCCAGTAGTCGAGAGGCCGGGTTCTCCTACAATGAGCAGTTCTTC
>TRBV18|NA|NA|TRBJ2-1
CASSPELAGNEQFF
TGTGCCAGCTCACCAGAACTAGCTGGCAATGAGCAGTTCTTC
>TRBV19|TRBD1|NA|TRBJ1-1
CASSTAGTGGFTEAFF
TGTGCCAGTAGTACTGCCGGGACAGGGGGCTTCACTGAAGCTTTCTTT
>TRBV5-4|NA|NA|TRBJ1-2
CASSLSQGQVYNYGYTF
TGTGCCAGCAGCTTGTCACAGGGACAAGTTTATAACTATGGCTACACCTTC
>TRBV6-1|TRBD1|NA|TRBJ1-4
CASSGRQGMREKLFF
TGTGCCAGCAGTGGGAGACAGGGGATGCGAGAAAAACTGTTTTTT
>TRBV7-6|TRBD2|few|TRBJ2-7
CASSGLAGVEQYF
TGTGCCAGCAGCGGCCTAGCGGGAGTCGAGCAGTACTTC
>TRBV27|TRBD2|few|TRBJ2-3
CATLTRAVASGRAPPDTQYF
TGTGCCACCCTAACGCGGGCAGTTGCTAGCGGGAGGGCCCCCCCAGATACGCAGTATTTT
>TRBV27|TRBD1|NA|TRBJ2-7
CASSAPGTGTYEQYF
TGTGCCAGCAGCGCCCCCGGGACAGGGACCTACGAGCAGTACTTC
>TRBV7-9|NA|NA|TRBJ1-1
CSSSLVATQAFF
TGTTCCAGCAGCTTAGTAGCGACTCAAGCTTTCTTT
>TRBV15|NA|NA|TRBJ2-2
CATSRDRGGNTGELFF
TGTGCCACCAGCAGAGATCGTGGAGGGAACACCGGGGAGCTGTTTTTT
>TRBV28|TRBD1|NA|TRBJ1-5
CASSCMDREEGVNQPQHF
TGTGCCAGCAGCTGCATGGACAGGGAGGAGGGTGTCAATCAGCCCCAGCATTTT
>TRBV6-1|TRBD1|NA|TRBJ2-7
CASSADRSYEQYF
TGTGCCAGCAGTGCGGACAGGTCCTACGAGCAGTACTTC
>TRBV4-1|NA|NA|TRBJ2-3
CASSHPVDVGGVLPDTQYF
TGCGCCAGCAGCCATCCGGTGGACGTAGGGGGAGTTTTGCCAGATACGCAGTATTTT
>TRBV9|NA|NA|TRBJ2-7
CASSVTADSYEQYF
TGTGCCAGCAGCGTAACAGCGGACTCCTACGAGCAGTACTTC
>TRBV5-1|NA|NA|TRBJ1-4
CASSLGGAGDEKLFF
TGCGCCAGCAGCTTGGGAGGGGCGGGGGATGAAAAACTGTTTTTT
>TRBV7-3|TRBD1|few|TRBJ2-3
CASSKTGGTDTQYF
TGTGCCAGCAGCAAGACAGGGGGCACAGATACGCAGTATTTT
>TRBV29-1|NA|NA|TRBJ1-2
CSVAGGEVYGYTF
TGCAGCGTTGCGGGGGGTGAGGTCTATGGCTACACCTTC
>TRBV30|NA|NA|TRBJ1-1
CAWSKGGRVYKAFF
TGTGCCTGGAGTAAGGGGGGGCGTGTATATAAAGCTTTCTTT
>TRBV5-1|NA|NA|TRBJ1-4
CASSERDTVIKEKLFF
TGCGCCAGCAGCGAGCGGGACACGGTGATAAAGGAAAAACTGTTTTTT
>TRBV9|NA|once|TRBJ1-4
CASSVGGNSVEKLFF
TGTGCCAGCAGCGTAGGAGGGAACTCCGTTGAAAAACTGTTTTTT
>TRBV28|TRBD2|NA|TRBJ2-7
CASSSPRTSGRGRYEQYF
TGTGCCAGCAGTTCTCCACGGACTAGCGGGAGGGGAAGGTACGAGCAGTACTTC
>TRBV5-4|NA|NA|TRBJ1-2
CASSSDRYYGYTF
TGTGCCAGCAGCTCGGACAGATACTATGGCTACACCTTC
>TRBV27|NA|NA|TRBJ1-1
CAIWRQGSSNTEAFF
TGTGCCATCTGGCGGCAGGGTTCTTCGAACACTGAAGCTTTCTTT
>TRBV10-3|TRBD2|NA|TRBJ2-2
CATQGGSTTGELFF
TGTGCCACCCAAGGCGGGAGTACCACCGGGGAGCTGTTTTTT
>TRBV29-1|TRBD1|NA|TRBJ2-5
CSDRTGLIQETQYF
TGCAGCGATAGGACAGGGCTCATCCAAGAGACCCAGTACTTC
>TRBV5-1|TRBD2|few|TRBJ2-6
CASSPGLAGAGGANVLTF
TGCGCCAGCAGCCCGGGACTAGCGGGAGCTGGTGGGGCCAACGTCCTGACTTTC
>TRBV5-5|NA|few|TRBJ1-1
CASSLDLPTEAFF
TGTGCCAGCAGCTTAGACTTGCCCACTGAAGCTTTCTTT
>TRBV30|TRBD2|NA|TRBJ2-3
CAWSRGASGSRDTQYF
TGTGCCTGGAGTCGAGGGGCTAGCGGGTCCCGGGATACGCAGTATTTT
>TRBV6-1|NA|NA|TRBJ1-4
CASRGGLPGAEKLFF
TGTGCCAGCAGGGGGGGGCTCCCAGGAGCTGAAAAACTGTTTTTT
>TRBV5-1|TRBD2|NA|TRBJ2-1
CASSLVEAGGPYNEQFF
TGCGCCAGCAGCTTGGTGGAAGCGGGAGGACCCTACAATGAGCAGTTCTTC
>TRBV14|NA|NA|TRBJ2-1
CASSQSPNEQFF
TGTGCCAGCAGCCAGTCTCCCAATGAGCAGTTCTTC
>TRBV30|NA|NA|TRBJ2-7
CAWSRGYEQYF
TGTGCCTGGAGTCGGGGGTACGAGCAGTACTTC
>TRBV19|TRBD2|NA|TRBJ2-3
CASRTSGNTDTQYF
TGTGCCAGTAGAACTAGCGGCAACACAGATACGCAGTATTTT
>TRBV18|TRBD2|NA|TRBJ2-1
CASSPDGLAEYNEQFF
TGTGCCAGCTCACCAGACGGACTAGCGGAATACAATGAGCAGTTCTTC
>TRBV7-6|NA|NA|TRBJ2-1
CASSLYRADNEQFF
TGTGCCAGCAGCTTATACAGGGCTGACAATGAGCAGTTCTTC
>TRBV5-1|NA|NA|TRBJ2-1
CASSLARQLLNEQFF
TGCGCCAGCAGCTTGGCCAGACAGTTACTAAATGAGCAGTTCTTC
>TRBV5-6|TRBD2|NA|TRBJ2-7
CASSPTSIRGYEQYF
TGTGCCAGCAGCCCGACTAGCATTCGGGGCTACGAGCAGTACTTC
>TRBV11-2|NA|NA|TRBJ2-1
CASRTVGTKHNEQFF
TGTGCCAGCAGGACTGTAGGCACCAAACACAATGAGCAGTTCTTC
>TRBV18|TRBD1|few|TRBJ2-6
CASSPSPYRGLAGANVLTF
TGTGCCAGCTCACCTTCCCCCTACAGGGGGCTCGCTGGGGCCAACGTCCTGACTTTC
>TRBV19|NA|few|TRBJ2-7
CASSIALPRQGHEQYF
TGTGCCAGTAGTATAGCCCTACCGAGGCAGGGCCACGAGCAGTACTTC
>TRBV29-1|TRBD2|NA|TRBJ2-1
CSVGSGTRHEQFF
TGCAGCGTTGGTAGCGGGACCCGCCATGAGCAGTTCTTC
>TRBV6-4|TRBD1|NA|TRBJ2-7
CASSDSGQGAYEQYF
TGTGCCAGCAGTGACTCAGGACAGGGAGCCTACGAGCAGTACTTC
>TRBV30|NA|few|TRBJ2-5
CALSPGTWGETQYF
TGTGCCTTGTCCCCTGGGACATGGGGAGAGACCCAGTACTTC
>TRBV28|NA|NA|TRBJ2-7
CASSRTSEQYF
TGTGCCAGCAGCCGCACTAGCGAGCAGTACTTC
>TRBV15|NA|NA|TRBJ2-2
CATRVERIGELFF
TGTGCCACGCGGGTGGAAAGGATCGGGGAGCTGTTTTTT
>TRBV9|NA|NA|TRBJ2-5
CASTLGAGEETQYF
TGTGCCAGCACCTTGGGGGCAGGGGAAGAGACCCAGTACTTC
>TRBV27|TRBD2|NA|TRBJ2-1
CASSRGTSGYNEQFF
TGTGCCAGCAGCCGAGGGACTAGCGGTTACAATGAGCAGTTCTTC
>TRBV18|TRBD2|NA|TRBJ2-1
CASKQRGEYNEQFF
TGTGCCAGCAAACAGCGGGGGGAGTACAATGAGCAGTTCTTC
>TRBV13|NA|NA|TRBJ2-1
CASSQPSIGGNEQFF
TGTGCCAGCAGCCAACCATCCATCGGAGGGAATGAGCAGTTCTTC
>TRBV2|NA|few|TRBJ1-1
CASSRVNGYVNTEAFF
TGTGCCAGCAGCAGGGTTAATGGGTATGTGAACACTGAAGCTTTCTTT
>TRBV28|TRBD2|NA|TRBJ2-5
CASRSGLASGEETQYF
TGTGCCAGCAGATCGGGGCTGGCTAGCGGGGAAGAGACCCAGTACTTC
>TRBV6-6|TRBD2|NA|TRBJ2-7
CASRGTSGRLNEQYF
TGTGCCTCCCGAGGGACTAGCGGGAGGTTGAACGAGCAGTACTTC